The source of this T cell receptor (beta chain) is a study of T-cell memory formation after mild COVID-19. Study findings and constraints: CD4+ clones that contracted lay mainly in CM and EM; CD8+ ones lay in EMRA.

MiXCR, applied by TCRdb to the 5' RACE reads, yields one record per CDR3 protein. The profile covers approximately 440,000 distinct CDR3 sequences, with 20% appearing a single time and approximately 8.4% taken by the ten largest. From germline, CDR1 is SGHVS and CDR2 FNYEAQ. The ends were cut back, 0 bases at V and 5 bases at J, with 8 bases in the middle. The CDR3 runs to 14 residues. Note on this clonotype: The antigen is not known.

The TCR originated in an adult woman who had mild COVID-19 (a few samples of this study predate the infection). Cell type and time point are not known. J is TRBJ2-1 and V is TRBV7-6; the D gene is possibly TRBD2 (6 bases). Material for sequencing was PBMCs or a T cell subset sorted from them (not recorded which). CDR3 coding DNA: TGTGCCAGCAGCTTAGCGGTAGCGGACAATGAGCAGTTCTTC. It specifies CASSLAVADNEQFF.